This T cell receptor beta chain was sequenced in a study of shared clonotypes between healthy human individuals. This clone has more than one count but fewer than ten. The same CDR3 arises from other DNA sequences in this sample as well. Germline V gene lookup returns CDR1 LNHDA and CDR2 SQIVND (reference sequence). Between the trimmed V and J ends, which lost 7 bases and 3 bases, there was a span of 12 bases. The CDR3 contains 13 residues. Using immunoSEQ multiplex PCR, the repertoire was profiled, and TCRdb retains in-frame clones only, with some absent. Here the sample spans under 2.5 million clones, under 95% being singletons.

The TCR sequence derives from a man aged 18 to 29 in good health. Some clones in this sample may be carry-over from other donors' samples. This chain uses TRBV19 with TRBJ1-1; a possible D gene is TRBD1 (5 bases). The sequenced sample consisted of naive CD4+ T cells from PBMCs. Subset meaning: CD45RA+ positively selected. CDR3 bases: TGTGCCAGTACCAAGACAGTCTACACTGAAGCTTTCTTT. It translates to CASTKTVYTEAFF.